What follows are 32 T cell receptor beta chains derived from one specimen sequenced in a study of T cell repertoires in breast cancer. Unpaired genes were suppressed by blocking oligonucleotides during a second nested PCR. TCRdb re-derived calls from the emulsion pairing reads in MiXCR, one entry per CDR3 protein. Among roughly 40,000 distinct CDR3 sequences listed, about 50% were seen once. Primers covering all TCR V genes were used in emulsion RT-PCR on CD8+ T cells. Specimen: CD8+ T cells. These receptors all stem from a pool of human donors with breast cancer or a healthy control (not recorded which).

The chain couples TRBV7-9 to TRBJ1-1; D call uncertain. Germline CDR1 reads SEHNR; CDR2 reads FQNEAQ (reference sequence). The CDR3 covers 15 residues. The V end lost 4 bases, the J end lost 4 bases, and 16 bases lay between the germline ends. The CDR3 DNA is TGTGCCAGCAGCTCGGAACGAGAGTCAGGCACTGAAGCTTTCTTT. Amino acid sequence: CASSSERESGTEAFF.

The J gene is TRBJ2-3, the V gene TRBV10-3; D ambiguous. This CDR3 is built from 13 residues. Germline CDR1 is ENHRY and CDR2 is SYGVKD. Trimming shortened V by 10 bases and J by 2 bases, and 13 bases separated the two germline ends. In nucleotides, the CDR3 is TGTGCCAGCAAAAGGACGGACACAGATACGCAGTATTTT. Translation gives CASKRTDTDTQYF.

V usage is TRBV7-9 and J usage is TRBJ2-7; possible D gene TRBD2, 7 bases. Trimming took 0 bases from V and 3 from J, leaving 9 bases between them. This CDR3 contains 14 residues. The germline V gene encodes CDR1 SEHNR and CDR2 FQNEAQ (reference sequence). The CDR3 here is CASSLAGGGYEQYF. Here the CDR3 DNA reads TGTGCCAGCAGCTTAGCAGGGGGGGGCTACGAGCAGTACTTC. The full variable domain, in which reference TRBV7-9 and TRBJ2-7 provide the parts outside the CDR3, is DTGVSQNPRHKITKRGQNVTFRCDPISEHNRLYWYRQTLGQGPEFLTYFQNEAQLEKSRLLSDRFSAERPKGSFSTLEIQRTEQGDSAMYLCASSLAGGGYEQYFGPGTRLTVT.

V gene TRBV7-9 combines with J gene TRBJ1-6, with D hard to call. V lost 2 bases, J lost 7 bases, and 15 bases lay in between. This CDR3 comprises 16 residues. Germline V gene sequence: CDR1 SEHNR, CDR2 FQNEAQ (reference sequence). The chain's CDR3 is CASSLSSDAGNSPLHF. CDR3 coding DNA: TGTGCCAGCAGCTTAAGCTCGGACGCGGGAAATTCACCCCTCCACTTT.

The chain joins TRBV7-3 to TRBJ1-6; TRBD1 matches at 9 bases. This CDR3 comprises 16 residues. The V gene's germline CDR1 is SGHTA and CDR2 FQGTGA. The ends lost 3 bases at V and 6 bases at J; junction bases unmatched: 6. This CDR3 reads CASSFRGTGPNSPLHF. The CDR3 DNA reads as TGTGCCAGCAGCTTCCGAGGGACAGGGCCTAATTCACCCCTCCACTTT.

This chain links TRBV30 with TRBJ2-3, with a possible D match to TRBD1 (5 bases). There are 11 residues in the CDR3. Per the germline V gene, CDR1 is GTSNPN and CDR2 is SVGIG (reference sequence). V was clipped by 8 bases and J by 8 bases, with 14 bases between them. CDR3 bases: TGTGCCACGTCGACAGTGTGTACGCAGTATTTT. Translation: CATSTVCTQYF.

Turning to this clonotype: At one end the junction does not follow the germline gene, possibly because of a read error. V is TRBV7-9 and J is TRBJ2-3, with no clear D. CDR1 and CDR2 from the germline V gene are SEHNR and FQNEAQ (reference sequence). The CDR3 loop spans 13 amino acids. CDR3 DNA: TGTGCCAGCAGCTTAGTGTCCACAGATACGCGGTATTTT. Translating gives CASSLVSTDTRYF.

This clonotype was recorded a few times. The chain links TRBV2 to TRBJ2-2; no clear D gene. This CDR3 spans 14 amino acids. Per the germline V gene, CDR1 is SNHLY and CDR2 is FYNNEI. V lost 6 bases and J lost 1, with 9 bases in between. CDR3 bases: TGTGCCAGCAGGAAGTTCTTGAACACCGGGGAGCTGTTTTTT. It yields the protein CASRKFLNTGELFF.

This clonotype was counted only a few times. The CDR3 DNA reads as TGTGCCAGTTCCCGGGGACAGCTGACTGAAGCTTTCTTT. Translated: CASSRGQLTEAFF. The chain combines TRBV12-3 or TRBV12-4 with TRBJ1-1; 7 bases fit TRBD1. This CDR3 comprises 13 residues. The ends lost 9 bases at V and 5 bases at J; junction bases unmatched: 9.

The chain combines TRBV6-9 with TRBJ1-1, with D possibly TRBD1 on 5 matching bases. The germline CDR1 and CDR2 sequences are MNHGY and SVAAGI. Trimming cost V 3 bases and J 3 bases, with 14 bases left between them. The CDR3 extends over 15 amino acids. This CDR3 reads CASSYTDSLDTEAFF. The DNA of the CDR3 is TGTGCCAGCAGTTACACTGACAGCCTGGACACTGAAGCTTTCTTT.

The J gene is TRBJ2-1, the V gene TRBV4-2, with 9 positions matching TRBD2. The germline V gene has CDR1 LGHNA and CDR2 YNFKEQ. J lost 6 bases, V lost 0 bases, and 6 bases had no gene match. The CDR3 is made up of 16 amino acids. The CDR3 region is CASSQDGSGSANEQFF. The CDR3 coding sequence is TGTGCCAGCAGCCAAGATGGTAGCGGGAGCGCCAATGAGCAGTTCTTC.

The chain links TRBV7-3 to TRBJ2-3; D gene unclear. The length of the CDR3 is 13 residues. Germline CDR1 is SGHTA and CDR2 is FQGTGA. V was trimmed by 5 bases and J by 2 bases, leaving 8 bases between them. The CDR3 nucleotides read TGTGCCAGCAGCGAGAGTAACACAGATACGCAGTATTTT. As protein: CASSESNTDTQYF.

The chain is built from TRBV29-1 and TRBJ2-7; a weak D match, TRBD2 (7 bases). Trimming pared 7 bases from V and 7 bases from J, leaving 17 bases between. This CDR3 spans 12 amino acids. The germline CDR1 and CDR2 sequences are SQVTM and ANQGSEA. The CDR3 region is CSASGGPKEQYF. CDR3 DNA sequence: TGCAGCGCTTCGGGGGGCCCTAAAGAGCAGTACTTC.

This clonotype has just a few counts. The rearrangement links TRBV10-2 to TRBJ1-5; D call uncertain. Germline V lookup: CDR1 WSHSY, CDR2 SAAADI. This CDR3 is built from 14 residues. Trimming pared 0 bases from V and 7 bases from J, leaving 10 bases between. CDR3 loop: CASSESRGKQPQHF. As DNA, the CDR3 is TGCGCCAGCAGTGAGTCGCGGGGTAAGCAGCCCCAGCATTTT.

V usage is TRBV5-1 and J usage is TRBJ1-2; 7 nucleotides align to TRBD1. This CDR3 has 15 residues. Germline CDR1 and CDR2: SGHRS and YFSETQ. With V trimmed by 0 bases and J by 8 bases, 10 bases remained unmatched. The CDR3 coding sequence is TGCGCCAGCAGCTTGGAGGGGGCGATAGCATACGGCTACACCTTC. It is translated as CASSLEGAIAYGYTF.

This clonotype was seen just once. The chain joins TRBV7-9 to TRBJ2-2; 9 bases map to TRBD2. The germline gives CDR1 SEHNR, CDR2 FQNEAQ (reference sequence). With 2 bases clipped from V and 3 bases from J, the junction kept 4 bases outside the gene matches. The CDR3 length is 16 residues. This CDR3 reads CASSLSSGIHTGELFF. The CDR3 bases are TGTGCCAGCAGCTTATCTAGCGGGATACACACCGGGGAGCTGTTTTTT.

This chain joins TRBV10-2 and TRBJ2-1, with a possible D match to TRBD2 (6 bases). Germline CDR1 WSHSY, CDR2 SAAADI. CDR3 length: 15 residues. V was trimmed by 6 bases and J by 7 bases, leaving 19 bases between them. The CDR3 nucleotides read TGCGCCAGCAGCTCGGCCCCCCAGACTAGAAATGAGCAGTTCTTC. Translation: CASSSAPQTRNEQFF.

Ten or more counts support this clonotype. This chain joins TRBV20-1 and TRBJ2-7; D perhaps matches TRBD2 (5 bases). Trimming took 0 bases from V and 2 from J, leaving 14 bases between them. The CDR3 sequence is 15 residues long. Germline V lookup: CDR1 DFQATT, CDR2 SNEGSKA (reference sequence). The CDR3, as DNA: TGCAGTGCTAGAGAGGGGAGAATTAGTCCCTACGAGCAGTACTTC. Amino acid sequence: CSAREGRISPYEQYF.

The gene calls are TRBV6-1 and TRBJ2-7, with D possibly TRBD1 on 6 matching bases. Germline V gene data show CDR1 as MNHNS and CDR2 as SASEGT. The V and J ends lost 10 bases and 5 bases respectively, with 12 bases between them. CDR3 length: 11 residues. The CDR3 protein is CATHRADEQYF. CDR3 DNA: TGTGCCACCCACAGGGCCGACGAGCAGTACTTC.

This clonotype has ten or more counts. The chain carries TRBV15 and TRBJ1-5; D may be TRBD1 (6 bases). The V and J ends lost 0 bases and 0 bases respectively, with 18 bases between them. CDR3 size: 19 residues. Germline lookup yields CDR1 LNHNV and CDR2 YYDKDF (reference sequence). The CDR3 loop is CATSRDRGLYLSSNQPQHF. In DNA, the CDR3 is TGTGCCACCAGCAGAGACAGGGGACTCTACTTATCTAGCAATCAGCCCCAGCATTTT.

V usage is TRBV19 and J usage is TRBJ2-1; 8 nucleotides match TRBD1. The CDR3 has 15 residues. The V and J ends lost 7 bases and 7 bases, in that order; junction bases with no gene match: 12. Looked up from germline, CDR1 is LNHDA and CDR2 is SQIVND (reference sequence). This chain's CDR3 is CASTTTGVSWNEQFF. The CDR3 nucleotides read TGTGCCAGTACCACGACAGGGGTCTCGTGGAATGAGCAGTTCTTC.

This rearrangement joins TRBV27 to TRBJ1-2; D not resolved. V was pared by 6 bases and J by 1 base, with 6 bases between. Germline CDR1 and CDR2: MNHEY and SMNVEV (reference sequence). CDR3 length: 12 residues. Written as DNA, the CDR3 is TGTGCCAGCAGGGGGTATAACTATGGCTACACCTTC. It yields the protein CASRGYNYGYTF.

The J gene is TRBJ2-2, the V gene TRBV20-1; 12 bases line up with TRBD2. The germline gives CDR1 DFQATT, CDR2 SNEGSKA (reference sequence). The J segment lost 5 bases and the V segment lost 5 bases, leaving 3 bases of the junction unmatched. This CDR3 spans 14 amino acids. CDR3 coding DNA: TGCAGTGCTCGAGGGACTAGCGGGACCGGGGAGCTGTTTTTT. Translation gives CSARGTSGTGELFF.

Only a few counts were recorded for this clonotype. The V gene is TRBV6-1, the J gene TRBJ1-1; 7 bases match TRBD1. This CDR3 has 15 residues. J lost 1 base, V lost 7 bases, and 9 bases had no gene match. Germline CDR1 reads MNHNS; CDR2 reads SASEGT. The DNA for the CDR3 is TGTGCCAGCATCGAATCGGGACAGTGGAACACTGAAGCTTTCTTT. Protein: CASIESGQWNTEAFF.

This clonotype was observed once. The rearrangement joins TRBV3-1 to TRBJ2-6; a weak D match, TRBD2 (5 bases). Trimming removed 4 bases at V and 2 bases at J, with 12 bases between. This CDR3 region has 16 residues. Germline values: CDR1 LGHDT, CDR2 YNNKEL (reference sequence). CDR3 region: CASSPREGTGANVLTF. CDR3 bases: TGTGCCAGCAGCCCCCGCGAGGGAACTGGGGCCAACGTCCTGACTTTC.

This chain links TRBV6-1 with TRBJ1-2, with D perhaps TRBD1 (6 bases). Between the trimmed V and J ends, which lost 5 bases and 4 bases, there was a span of 14 bases. The CDR3 has 14 amino acids. CDR1 is MNHNS and CDR2 is SASEGT in the germline V gene. For the CDR3, the DNA is TGTGCCAGCAGTTACGGGGGGCAGCCCTATGGCTACACCTTC. Translating it yields CASSYGGQPYGYTF.

The chain has TRBV7-9 and TRBJ2-5, with 7 bases identical to TRBD2. This CDR3 region has 14 residues. Germline CDR1 SEHNR, CDR2 FQNEAQ (reference sequence). The ends lost 0 bases at V and 4 bases at J; junction bases unmatched: 2. The CDR3 DNA follows: TGTGCCAGCAGCTTAGCTGGCGGGGGAGAGACCCAGTACTTC. Protein product: CASSLAGGGETQYF.

This chain links TRBV12-3 or TRBV12-4 with TRBJ2-5, with D unclear. Trimming shortened V by 5 bases and J by 5 bases, and 6 bases separated the two germline ends. The CDR3 runs to 11 residues. The CDR3 protein is CASSPRETQYF. The DNA of the CDR3 is TGTGCCAGCAGTCCCAGGGAGACCCAGTACTTC.

The rearrangement uses TRBV16 and TRBJ1-5; D might be TRBD1 (5 bases). Deletions cut 4 bases from V and 5 bases from J, with 12 bases between. Germline assignment: CDR1 KGHSY and CDR2 FQNENV. This CDR3 has 14 amino acids. The CDR3 here is CASSLGPRDQPQHF. The CDR3 nucleotides are TGTGCCAGCAGCCTGGGACCTAGGGATCAGCCCCAGCATTTT.

The chain carries TRBV20-1 and TRBJ1-5, with D uncertain. Deletions cut 6 bases from V and 3 bases from J, with 15 bases between. The CDR3 contains 14 residues. Germline assignment: CDR1 DFQATT and CDR2 SNEGSKA (reference sequence). This CDR3 reads CSALTREANQPQHF. In nucleotides, the CDR3 is TGCAGTGCCTTAACTCGTGAAGCCAATCAGCCCCAGCATTTT.

The chain employs TRBV6-5 and TRBJ1-1; 7 positions agree with TRBD1. Germline lookup yields CDR1 MNHEY and CDR2 SVGAGI. With V trimmed by 0 bases and J by 1 base, 5 bases remained unmatched. The CDR3 contains 16 residues. CDR3 residues: CASSYSRQGGNTEAFF. The CDR3 region has the DNA TGTGCCAGCAGTTACTCGAGGCAGGGGGGGAACACTGAAGCTTTCTTT.

Worth noting for this clonotype: The junction departs from germline at one end; a sequencing error may be responsible. This chain connects TRBV7-9 to TRBJ2-5; 10 nucleotides match TRBD1. Per germline, CDR1 SEHNR and CDR2 FQNEAQ (reference sequence). The CDR3 consists of 18 residues. The CDR3 sequence: CAGSLTGTGVSKRETQYF. Here the CDR3 DNA reads TGTGCCGGCAGCTTAACAGGGACAGGGGTTTCTAAAAGAGAGACCCAGTACTTC.